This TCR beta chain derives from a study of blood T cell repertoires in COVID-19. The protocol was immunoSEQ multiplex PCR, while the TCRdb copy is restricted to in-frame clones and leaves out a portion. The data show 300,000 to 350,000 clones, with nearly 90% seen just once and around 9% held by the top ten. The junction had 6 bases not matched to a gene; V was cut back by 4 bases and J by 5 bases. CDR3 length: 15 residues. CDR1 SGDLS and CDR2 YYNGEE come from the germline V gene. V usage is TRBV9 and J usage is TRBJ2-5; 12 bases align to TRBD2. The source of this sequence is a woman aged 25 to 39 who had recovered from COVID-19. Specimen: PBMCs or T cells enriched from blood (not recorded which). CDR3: CASSPGLAGLETQYF. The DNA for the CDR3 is TGTGCCAGCAGCCCAGGACTAGCGGGATTGGAGACCCAGTACTTC.